This T cell receptor beta chain is drawn from a study of early T cells in non-severe SARS-CoV-2 infection. Study findings and constraints: A preference for anti-spike CD8 responses marked VDJdb matching, which missed private and CD4 specificities.

This clonotype was detected ten times or more. The antigen remains undetermined. TCRdb processed the 5' RACE reads anew with MiXCR; each CDR3 protein has one entry. Here the sample spans roughly 58,000 distinct CDR3 sequences, 6% to 7% being singletons. Germline values: CDR1 SGHVS, CDR2 FNYEAQ. The junction had 12 bases not matched to a gene; V was cut back by 5 bases and J by 5 bases. The CDR3 loop spans 16 amino acids. Sequences were obtained from whole blood. This clonotype was obtained from an adult who was a healthcare worker with PCR-confirmed SARS-CoV-2 infection or an uninfected control (not recorded which). This chain connects TRBV7-6 to TRBJ2-1; TRBD1 aligns across 7 bases. The CDR3 here is CASSRRPGTANNEQFF. CDR3 nucleotides: TGTGCCAGCAGCCGGAGACCCGGGACAGCCAACAATGAGCAGTTCTTC.